This paragraph reports one TCR beta chain. Its antigen remains unidentified. No quality values exist for individual bases; no much larger clone is one base distant. The sample belongs to a study of blood T cell repertoires in COVID-19 (dated by TCRdb to 2018 to 2020). General notes on the study: Samples covering the acute and convalescent phases of COVID-19 were provided by collaborators in the United States, Italy and Spain. The samples were drawn from two sources: the first 160 participants of the ongoing ImmuneRACE study, and over 1,000 subjects contributed by 6 global collaborators. Where available, HLA class I and class II types were obtained from metadata supplied by the sample provider rather than from assay-based typing. Deeply sampled blood TCRbeta repertoires from subjects exposed to, actively infected with, or recovered from COVID-19 were included in the dataset. The prospective study material was composed of cDNA or gDNA derived from T cells, B-cell-depleted T cells, or PBMCs. The sample metadata nearly always contained a de-identified subject ID, COVID-19 status, age in years and sex. The repertoires were made available in a free public database intended to serve as a resource for research on the immune response to SARS-CoV-2. Broader findings and caveats from the paper: Clinical and demographic metadata were provided uncurated, with the amount varying by source and participant.

Collaborating institutions collected whole blood in K2EDTA tubes following their own protocols. Collaborator samples were shipped for TCRbeta analysis as frozen whole blood, isolated PBMCs, or DNA extracted from either sample type. Spanning cysteine to phenylalanine, the CDR3 consists of 14 amino acids. Left in the record is the CDR3 DNA by itself, 42 bases read in frame from the first base. V is pruned by 2 bases and J by 12 bases, leaving 8 bases of the junction without a gene match. The germline V gene (reference sequence) yields GTSNPN for CDR1 and SVGIG for CDR2. TCRbeta CDR3 regions were amplified from genomic DNA using the immunoSEQ Assay, a bias-controlled multiplex PCR. Regarding the original processing steps: Within the assay, amplification of reference gene primers was used to estimate how many nucleated cells each sample contained. To quantify the absolute abundance of each unique TCRbeta CDR3 rearrangement, sequence reads were collapsed and filtered. Productive Simpson clonality was computed per sample as the square root of Simpson's diversity index over productive rearrangements. The table was pulled from immuneACCESS by TCRdb, which kept in-frame rearrangements only. Such tables lose some clones; where checked, under half of the loss comes from unresolved V genes, and the rest has no known cause. The V and J calls and clone size come from that table; D and trimming were worked out from the DNA. Across this sample there are about 130,000 clones, with 70% to 85% seen only once. The leading ten clones occupy roughly 15% of the sample.

Sequenced: peripheral blood. The rearrangement joined TRBV30 to TRBJ1-6, with 9 central nucleotides matching TRBD1. This clonotype was obtained from a woman aged 45-60 years with acute or convalescent COVID-19. This receptor has the CDR3 CAWSREQGAVPLHF. The nucleotides read TGTGCCTGGAGTCGGGAACAGGGGGCTGTACCCCTCCACTTT.